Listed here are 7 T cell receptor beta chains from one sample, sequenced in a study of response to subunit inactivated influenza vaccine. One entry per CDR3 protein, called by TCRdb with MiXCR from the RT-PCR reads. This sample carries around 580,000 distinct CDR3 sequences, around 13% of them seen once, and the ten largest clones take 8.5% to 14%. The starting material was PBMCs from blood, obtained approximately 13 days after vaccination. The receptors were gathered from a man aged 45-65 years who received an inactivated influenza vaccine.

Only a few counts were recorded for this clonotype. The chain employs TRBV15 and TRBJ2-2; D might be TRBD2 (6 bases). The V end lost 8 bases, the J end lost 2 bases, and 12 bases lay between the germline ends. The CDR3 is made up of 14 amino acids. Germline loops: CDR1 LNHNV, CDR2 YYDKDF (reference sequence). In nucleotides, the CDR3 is TGTGCCACCTTCCCCGGGGGAAACACCGGGGAGCTGTTTTTT. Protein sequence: CATFPGGNTGELFF.

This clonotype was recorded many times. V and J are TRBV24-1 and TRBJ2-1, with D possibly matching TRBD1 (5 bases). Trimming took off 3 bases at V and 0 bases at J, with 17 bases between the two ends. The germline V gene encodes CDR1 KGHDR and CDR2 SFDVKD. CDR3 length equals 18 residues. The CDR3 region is CATSDTWGGRSSYNEQFF. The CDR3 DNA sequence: TGTGCCACCAGTGATACGTGGGGCGGAAGAAGCTCCTACAATGAGCAGTTCTTC.

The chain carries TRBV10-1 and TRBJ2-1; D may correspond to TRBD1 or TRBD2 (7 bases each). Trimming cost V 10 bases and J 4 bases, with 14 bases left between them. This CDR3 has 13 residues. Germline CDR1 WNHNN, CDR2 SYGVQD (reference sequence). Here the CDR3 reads CANQGGYYNEQFF. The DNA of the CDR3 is TGCGCCAACCAGGGGGGGTATTACAATGAGCAGTTCTTC.

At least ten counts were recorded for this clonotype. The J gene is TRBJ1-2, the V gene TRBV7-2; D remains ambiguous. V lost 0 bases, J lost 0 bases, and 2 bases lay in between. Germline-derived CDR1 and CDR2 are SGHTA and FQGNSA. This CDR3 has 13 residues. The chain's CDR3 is CASSLAPNYGYTF. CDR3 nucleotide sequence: TGTGCCAGCAGCTTAGCCCCTAACTATGGCTACACCTTC.

CDR3 nucleotide sequence: TGTGCCAGCAGGAGGGGGCAGGGCCATCGGACCCAGTACTTC. The encoded protein is CASRRGQGHRTQYF. The chain has TRBV6-1 and TRBJ2-5; 7 bases align to TRBD1. The trim removed 6 bases at V and 7 bases at J, leaving 11 bases unmatched. CDR1 and CDR2 (germline): MNHNS, SASEGT. The CDR3 contains 14 residues.

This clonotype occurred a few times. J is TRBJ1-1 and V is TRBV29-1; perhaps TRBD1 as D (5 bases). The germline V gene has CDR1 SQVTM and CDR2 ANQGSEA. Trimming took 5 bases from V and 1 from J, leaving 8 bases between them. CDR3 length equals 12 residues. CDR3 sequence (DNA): TGCAGCGTTAATGACAGGAACACTGAAGCTTTCTTT. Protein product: CSVNDRNTEAFF.

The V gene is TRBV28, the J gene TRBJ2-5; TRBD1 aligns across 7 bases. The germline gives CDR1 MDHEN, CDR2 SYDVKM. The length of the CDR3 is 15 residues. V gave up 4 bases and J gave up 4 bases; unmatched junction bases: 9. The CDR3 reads CASSSPQGVRETQYF. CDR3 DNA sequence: TGTGCCAGCAGTTCCCCTCAGGGGGTACGAGAGACCCAGTACTTC.